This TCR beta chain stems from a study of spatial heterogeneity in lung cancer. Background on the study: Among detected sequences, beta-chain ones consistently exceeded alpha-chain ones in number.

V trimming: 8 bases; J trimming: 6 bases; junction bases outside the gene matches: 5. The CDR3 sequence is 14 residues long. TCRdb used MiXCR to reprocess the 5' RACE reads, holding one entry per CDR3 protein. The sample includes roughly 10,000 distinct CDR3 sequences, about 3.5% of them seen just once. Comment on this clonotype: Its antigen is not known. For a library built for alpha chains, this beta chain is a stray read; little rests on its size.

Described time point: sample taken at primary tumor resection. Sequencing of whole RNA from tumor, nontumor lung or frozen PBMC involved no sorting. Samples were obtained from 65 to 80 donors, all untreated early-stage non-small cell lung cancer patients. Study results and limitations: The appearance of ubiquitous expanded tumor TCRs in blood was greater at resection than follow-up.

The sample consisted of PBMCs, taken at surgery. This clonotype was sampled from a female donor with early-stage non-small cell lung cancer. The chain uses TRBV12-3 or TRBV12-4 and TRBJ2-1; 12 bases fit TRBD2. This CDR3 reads CASALAGGANEQFF. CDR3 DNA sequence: TGTGCCAGCGCTCTAGCGGGGGGGGCCAATGAGCAGTTCTTC.